The TCR beta chain described here comes from a study of breast tumors, draining lymph nodes, adjacent tissues. The lymph nodes were axillary draining lymph nodes from breast cancer patients. TCRdb reprocessed the multiplex PCR reads with MiXCR, giving one entry per CDR3 protein. This table holds under 350,000 distinct CDR3 sequences, 30% to 35% found once. This clonotype was detected ten times or more. CDR1 and CDR2 (germline): SGHTS, YDEGEE. The V gene lost 1 base and the J gene lost 6 bases, with 7 bases spanning the gap. The CDR3 contains 13 residues. The clonotype comes from a female donor with breast cancer. Some clones in this sample may be carry-over from other donors' samples. The chain joins TRBV5-8 to TRBJ2-2; D is unclear. The sample consisted of axillary lymph node tissue. The DNA of the CDR3 is TGTGCCAGCAGCTTGCGTGGATCCGGGGAGCTGTTTTTT. Its protein is CASSLRGSGELFF.